The rows below give T cell receptor beta chains drawn from one sample of a study of radiotherapy plus CTLA-4 blockade in lung cancer. Assay: immunoSEQ multiplex PCR; the TCRdb copy retains only in-frame clones and omits some. The sample lists fewer than 70,000 clones; around 79% were seen once. The source material was peripheral blood, sampled from a patient treated with radiotherapy plus ipilimumab. These receptors were taken from a human donor with non-small cell lung cancer who had a complete response to radiotherapy plus ipilimumab. The CDR3 runs from the conserved cysteine through the conserved F or W. D genes are given only for firm matches. Size is omitted from some rows. Given values are once, few, many or a class for expanded clones.

-,TRBV2,TRBJ2-1,-,TGTGCCACTAGACGGGCGACCTACAATGAGCAGTTCTTC,CATRRATYNEQFF
-,TRBV6-5,TRBJ1-5,once,TGTGCCAGCAGGGGACCGATCAATCAGCCCCAGCATTTT,CASRGPINQPQHF
-,TRBV15,TRBJ2-1,-,TGTGCCACCAGCAGAGGTGCGGGGGCCAATGAGCAGTTCTTC,CATSRGAGANEQFF
TRBD1,TRBV30,TRBJ1-3,once,TGTGCCTGGAGTGCAGCACCGGGACAGGGGGCATTCTTAGTTTCTGGAAACACCATATATTTT,CAWSAAPGQGAFLVSGNTIYF
-,TRBV6-4,TRBJ1-2,-,TGTGCCAGCAGCCTGGAGGCAAGCACTTTCTTCTATGGCTACACCTTC,CASSLEASTFFYGYTF
TRBD2,TRBV7-9,TRBJ2-1,-,TGTGCCAGCAGCTTAGCCCTAGCGGGGCGATACAATGAGCAGTTCTTC,CASSLALAGRYNEQFF
TRBD1,TRBV5-1,TRBJ2-7,few,TGCGCCAGCAGCTTCTTACAGGGGTACGAGCAGTACTTC,CASSFLQGYEQYF
-,TRBV5-1,TRBJ2-5,-,TGCGCCAGCGGAGGGCTGTCGGGAGAGACCCAGTACTTC,CASGGLSGETQYF
TRBD2,TRBV6-4,TRBJ2-1,once,TGTGCCAGCAGTGCCCCGGGAGGGGGGCAGTTCTTC,CASSAPGGGQFF
TRBD1,TRBV9,TRBJ1-3,-,TGTGCCAGCAGCACTCGACAGGGGGGCTCTGGAAACACCATATATTTT,CASSTRQGGSGNTIYF
-,TRBV18,TRBJ2-7,-,TGTGCCAGCTCACAGGGCAGATACGAGCAGTACTTC,CASSQGRYEQYF
-,TRBV30,TRBJ2-4,-,TGTGCCTGGAGTGTTGGGGGCTCAATTAACATTCAGTACTTC,CAWSVGGSINIQYF
-,TRBV5-4,TRBJ1-2,once,TGTGCCAGCAGCGTGTCCTTCGGACGGGACTATGGCTACACCTTC,CASSVSFGRDYGYTF
-,TRBV5-4,TRBJ1-2,few,TGTGCCAGCAGCTTGAGGTCTGGAATGGATGGCTACACCTTC,CASSLRSGMDGYTF
TRBD2,TRBV5-6,TRBJ2-3,-,TGTGCCAGCAGCATTACTAGCGGGGAATGGGGCACAGATACGCAGTATTTT,CASSITSGEWGTDTQYF
-,TRBV30,TRBJ1-5,-,TGTGCCTGGAGCCTCGTCGGACATAGCAATCAGCCCCAGCATTTT,CAWSLVGHSNQPQHF
TRBD2,TRBV6-1,TRBJ2-5,-,TGTGCCAGCAGTCGACTAGCGGGGTCACAAGAGACCCAGTACTTC,CASSRLAGSQETQYF
TRBD1,TRBV4-1,TRBJ2-7,-,TGCGCCAGCAGCCTGGAGGACAGGCGTTCCTACGAGCAGTACTTC,CASSLEDRRSYEQYF
-,TRBV6-5,TRBJ2-3,-,TGTGCCAGCAGGCCCAGGGGAATCACAGATACGCAGTATTTT,CASRPRGITDTQYF
-,TRBV7-2,TRBJ2-3,-,TGTGCCAGCAGCCTTTGGGGGTCTAGCACAGATACGCAGTATTTT,CASSLWGSSTDTQYF
-,TRBV29-1,TRBJ2-1,few,TGCAGCGTTGAAAGTGGGGGAATAATTCGCAATGAGCAGTTCTTC,CSVESGGIIRNEQFF
-,TRBV7-6,TRBJ1-4,-,TGTGCCAGCAAAGGTACTGCGGACGGTGAAAAACTGTTTTTT,CASKGTADGEKLFF